This T cell receptor beta chain was observed in a study of T cell responses to AZD1222 COVID-19 vaccine. Produced via immunoSEQ multiplex PCR; TCRdb's table is partial and in-frame only. The table includes about 92,000 clones, approximately 91% detected once. Findings and caveats of the study: Unmutated variant regions are reportedly the target of nearly half of TCRs that are spike-specific. Repertoires were obtained solely post-peak T cell response. The CD4 TCRs associated with vaccination extended across spike and predominated at 160-218 and 743-854.

As concerns this clone: The antigen is unknown.

V was shortened by 0 bases and J by 4 bases, with 8 bases between the two germline ends. Germline CDR1 is SGHRS and CDR2 is YFSETQ. This CDR3 is 14 amino acids long. The input for sequencing was peripheral blood, taken on day 0 of AZD1222 vaccination. This rearrangement joins TRBV5-1 to TRBJ1-5, with no clear D. The receptor was isolated from an adult in good health. The CDR3 reads CASSLAGENQPQHF. In nucleotides, the CDR3 is TGCGCCAGCAGCTTGGCTGGGGAGAATCAGCCCCAGCATTTT.